A single sample gave rise to the 8 T cell receptor beta chains below, sequenced in a study of cytomegalovirus exposure and HLA in healthy donors. The PCR had 60 Vbeta and 13 Jbeta primers. Only in-frame clones appear in the TCRdb table, and some are missing; sequencing was by immunoSEQ multiplex PCR. The sample has fewer than 180,000 clones; 55% to 75% are singletons. The specimen sequenced was PBMCs. These receptors were obtained from a woman aged 55-69 years in good health and CMV-seropositive.

V is TRBV29-1 and J is TRBJ2-7; 9 nucleotides match TRBD1. The germline CDR1 and CDR2 sequences are SQVTM and ANQGSEA. The CDR3 loop spans 15 amino acids. V lost 1 base to trimming and J lost 3 bases; unmatched junction nucleotides: 7. The CDR3 loop is CSVEVTGTGSYEQYF. The CDR3 bases are TGCAGCGTTGAAGTAACCGGGACAGGGAGCTACGAGCAGTACTTC.

This rearrangement joins TRBV4-2 to TRBJ2-1; 8 bases match TRBD2. Trimming at V came to 0 bases and at J to 5 bases, leaving 6 bases not matched to a gene. Germline CDR1 and CDR2: LGHNA and YNFKEQ. The CDR3 covers 16 residues. The CDR3 region is CASSQEGGLVHNEQFF. The CDR3 region has the DNA TGTGCCAGCAGCCAAGAAGGGGGACTAGTCCACAATGAGCAGTTCTTC.

The V and J genes are TRBV28 and TRBJ2-7; no clear D. V lost 6 bases to trimming and J lost 3 bases, with 9 bases between them. CDR3 size: 12 residues. CDR1 and CDR2 (germline): MDHEN, SYDVKM. The chain's CDR3 is CASSSVRYEQYF. CDR3 DNA: TGTGCCAGCAGCTCCGTTCGCTACGAGCAGTACTTC.

This clone has only a few counts. The chain carries TRBV4-1 and TRBJ1-5; no clear D. Trimming took 4 bases from V and 3 from J, leaving 10 bases between them. The CDR3 spans 14 residues. CDR1 is MGHRA and CDR2 is YSYEKL in the germline V gene. Here the CDR3 DNA reads TGCGCCAGCAGCCCTGGGCAGCCCAATCAGCCCCAGCATTTT. Its protein is CASSPGQPNQPQHF.

This chain joins TRBV7-2 and TRBJ2-3; D perhaps matches TRBD2 (5 bases). Germline V gene data show CDR1 as SGHTA and CDR2 as FQGNSA. The CDR3 runs to 14 residues. The V and J ends lost 3 bases and 6 bases respectively, with 13 bases between them. The CDR3 coding sequence is TGTGCCAGCAGCTTCTCAGCGGCCCCGGATACGCAGTATTTT. Translation: CASSFSAAPDTQYF.

V usage is TRBV15 and J usage is TRBJ2-5, with D perhaps matching TRBD1 (5 bases). The germline V gene has CDR1 LNHNV and CDR2 YYDKDF (reference sequence). V gave up 0 bases and J gave up 2 bases, with 13 bases separating them. This CDR3 spans 16 amino acids. The CDR3: CATSRDRGRAQETQYF. For the CDR3, the DNA is TGTGCCACCAGCAGAGATCGAGGCAGGGCTCAAGAGACCCAGTACTTC.

The chain's CDR3 is CASSLVTGRAGGIYNEQFF. DNA of the CDR3: TGTGCCAGCAGCTTAGTGACGGGCAGGGCCGGGGGAATTTACAATGAGCAGTTCTTC. This chain connects TRBV7-9 to TRBJ2-1; D is perhaps TRBD2 (6 bases). The V gene lost 1 base and the J gene lost 4 bases, with 23 bases spanning the gap. Germline loops: CDR1 SEHNR, CDR2 FQNEAQ (reference sequence). This CDR3 is built from 19 residues.

The chain employs TRBV5-4 and TRBJ1-1; TRBD1 matches at 9 bases. This CDR3 contains 14 residues. From germline, CDR1 is SGHNT and CDR2 YYREEE (reference sequence). The trim removed 4 bases at V and 2 bases at J, leaving 3 bases unmatched. The CDR3 DNA reads TGTGCCAGCAGCCGGGGACAGGGTAACACTGAAGCTTTCTTT. Translating it yields CASSRGQGNTEAFF.